These 18 T cell receptor beta chains share one sample of origin, sequenced in a study of regulatory T cells in long-lasting Graves disease. Arm-PCR with iRepertoire HTBI primers amplified the CDR3 regions for these TCR beta libraries. From the multiplex PCR reads, TCRdb called clonotypes with MiXCR, one entry per CDR3 protein. Of roughly 380,000 distinct CDR3 sequences in the sample, roughly 15% are singletons; the top ten hold 20% to 25%. The time point was: newly diagnosed GD, antithyroid drugs for less than 3 months. Isolated PBMC RNA provided the starting material for the TCR library. The starting material was peripheral blood mononuclear cells (PBMCs), obtained at new diagnosis, from a patient treated with antithyroid drugs. Every receptor here comes from a female donor with Graves disease.

Many counts were recorded for this clonotype. The chain recombines TRBV5-4 with TRBJ2-3; 11 bases line up with TRBD2. Germline CDR1 and CDR2: SGHNT and YYREEE (reference sequence). CDR3 size: 15 residues. With 6 bases clipped from V and 4 bases from J, the junction kept 7 bases outside the gene matches. The CDR3: CASTTSGSPPDTQYF. CDR3 sequence (DNA): TGTGCCAGCACCACTAGCGGGAGCCCGCCAGATACGCAGTATTTT.

In this sample, this clonotype turned up a few times. The V gene is TRBV18, the J gene TRBJ2-2, with D perhaps TRBD1 (5 bases). Trimming took 1 base from V and 0 from J, leaving 6 bases between them. The CDR3 length is 15 residues. Germline V gene lookup returns CDR1 KGHSH and CDR2 LQKENI. Here the CDR3 reads CASSPQGTNTGELFF. As DNA, the CDR3 is TGTGCCAGCTCACCACAGGGGACGAACACCGGGGAGCTGTTTTTT.

This clonotype turned up a few times. The chain joins TRBV19 to TRBJ1-2; no reliable D call. The V end was cut by 5 bases, the J end by 4 bases, with 11 bases between. The germline CDR1 and CDR2 sequences are LNHDA and SQIVND (reference sequence). CDR3 length: 13 residues. The CDR3 protein is CASSPDGVYGYTF. The CDR3 region has the DNA TGTGCCAGTAGTCCCGATGGGGTCTATGGCTACACCTTC.

This clonotype was counted only a few times. The V call is TRBV5-1, the J call TRBJ2-1, with D perhaps TRBD2 (6 bases). Germline V CDR1 and CDR2: SGHRS, YFSETQ. CDR3 length: 14 amino acids. V was trimmed by 4 bases and J by 5 bases, leaving 13 bases between them. Here the CDR3 reads CASSAGRTNNEQFF. CDR3 nucleotides: TGCGCCAGCAGCGCCGGGCGGACTAACAATGAGCAGTTCTTC.

V usage is TRBV3-1 and J usage is TRBJ1-1, with TRBD1 as a possible D gene (5 bases). V was cut by 4 bases and J by 4 bases, with 13 bases left in between. CDR1 is LGHDT, CDR2 YNNKEL, per germline (reference sequence). CDR3 size: 14 residues. CDR3 bases: TGTGCCAGCAGCCCATCGGCAGGGTTCACTGAAGCTTTCTTT. It translates to CASSPSAGFTEAFF.

The V call is TRBV28, the J call TRBJ2-7; the match to TRBD2 covers 8 bases. V shed 7 bases and J 3 bases; nucleotides not matched to a gene: 5. Germline values: CDR1 MDHEN, CDR2 SYDVKM. The CDR3 consists of 13 residues. This CDR3 reads CASIISGNYEQYF. CDR3 nucleotide sequence: TGTGCCAGCATCATTAGCGGGAACTACGAGCAGTACTTC.

This chain connects TRBV7-9 to TRBJ2-4, with D perhaps matching TRBD1 or TRBD2 (5 bases each). Germline values: CDR1 SEHNR, CDR2 FQNEAQ (reference sequence). The CDR3 contains 14 residues. V shed 2 bases and J shed 8 bases, with 13 bases lying between them. As DNA, the CDR3 is TGTGCCAGCAGCTTACGGGGCGGTCTAGACATTCAGTACTTC. This sequence encodes CASSLRGGLDIQYF. Full variable domain (outside the CDR3, taken from reference TRBV7-9 and TRBJ2-4): DTGVSQNPRHKITKRGQNVTFRCDPISEHNRLYWYRQTLGQGPEFLTYFQNEAQLEKSRLLSDRFSAERPKGSFSTLEIQRTEQGDSAMYLCASSLRGGLDIQYFGAGTRLSVL.

Many counts were recorded for this clonotype. This chain uses TRBV20-1 with TRBJ1-5, with unresolved D. The CDR3 spans 13 residues. Trimming cost V 5 bases and J 2 bases, with 10 bases left between them. Germline CDR1 reads DFQATT; CDR2 reads SNEGSKA (reference sequence). CDR3 bases: TGCAGTGCTCTTGCACACCGCAATCAGCCCCAGCATTTT. Its protein product is CSALAHRNQPQHF.

There are a few counts of this clonotype. This chain joins TRBV4-2 and TRBJ1-6, with a possible D match to TRBD1 (5 bases). This CDR3 region has 20 residues. The germline V gene has CDR1 LGHNA and CDR2 YNFKEQ. The V end was cut by 3 bases, the J end by 8 bases, with 29 bases between. CDR3 amino acids: CASSQKRGTRDVDWDSPLHF. The CDR3 DNA follows: TGTGCCAGCAGCCAGAAAAGGGGTACCAGGGATGTGGACTGGGATTCACCCCTCCACTTT.

The chain carries TRBV28 and TRBJ1-5; 10 bases align to TRBD1. The CDR3 has 16 amino acids. CDR1 and CDR2 from the germline V gene are MDHEN and SYDVKM. V gave up 3 bases and J gave up 5 bases; unmatched junction bases: 7. The CDR3 region is CASSFIGTGVDQPQHF. The CDR3 region has the DNA TGTGCCAGCAGTTTTATCGGGACAGGGGTTGATCAGCCCCAGCATTTT.

This clonotype has at least ten counts. The conserved final phenylalanine or tryptophan is absent from the CDR3, which likely points to a read error. The chain uses TRBV28 and TRBJ2-1; 11 nucleotides line up with TRBD2. The CDR3 is made up of 15 amino acids. CDR1 is MDHEN, CDR2 SYDVKM, per germline. Trimming at V came to 5 bases and at J to 4 bases, leaving 4 bases not matched to a gene. CDR3 coding DNA: TGTGCCAGCAGTCCCCGACTAGCGGGATACAATGAGCAGTTCATC. Its translation is CASSPRLAGYNEQFI.

Many counts were recorded for this clonotype. V is TRBV3-1 and J is TRBJ1-1, with 7 nucleotides matching TRBD1. V dropped 4 bases and J dropped 3; count of bases not matched to a gene: 2. The germline gives CDR1 LGHDT, CDR2 YNNKEL (reference sequence). This CDR3 has 13 residues. CDR3 sequence reads: CASSPDRDTEAFF. The CDR3 nucleotides are TGTGCCAGCAGCCCAGACAGGGACACTGAAGCTTTCTTT.

This clonotype showed up many times. The rearrangement links TRBV4-2 to TRBJ1-6; D remains unclear. The germline CDR1 and CDR2 sequences are LGHNA and YNFKEQ. The V and J ends lost 1 base and 7 bases respectively, with 5 bases between them. The CDR3 has 13 amino acids. The chain's CDR3 is CASSQVQNSPLHF. The CDR3 coding sequence is TGTGCCAGCAGCCAAGTGCAGAATTCACCCCTCCACTTT.

The gene calls are TRBV3-1 and TRBJ2-3, with TRBD1 as a possible D gene (6 bases). Judging by the DNA end, TRBJ2-7 fits better; the J call may be wrong. The CDR3 has 11 amino acids. Germline V gene data show CDR1 as LGHDT and CDR2 as YNNKEL (reference sequence). The CDR3 DNA reads TGTGCCAGCAGCCGCACCGGGACACAGTACTTC. Amino acid sequence: CASSRTGTQYF.

This clonotype was seen many times. The CDR3 coding sequence is TGTGCCAGCAAACCCCCGGCGGGGATTACTGAAGCTTTCTTT. It encodes CASKPPAGITEAFF. The rearrangement links TRBV6-1 to TRBJ1-1; D not resolved. CDR1 is MNHNS, CDR2 SASEGT, per germline. V lost 7 bases, J lost 5 bases, and 17 bases lay in between. This CDR3 comprises 14 residues.

This clonotype was counted only a few times. The chain is built from TRBV5-1 and TRBJ2-3; 8 nucleotides align to TRBD2. The germline CDR1 and CDR2 sequences are SGHRS and YFSETQ. The V and J ends lost 7 bases and 2 bases, in that order; junction bases with no gene match: 12. The CDR3 consists of 16 residues. The CDR3 spells CASVSGMRGVTDTQYF. DNA for the CDR3: TGCGCCAGCGTCTCGGGGATGCGGGGGGTCACAGATACGCAGTATTTT.

This rearrangement joins TRBV6-5 to TRBJ2-7; possibly TRBD2 for D (5 bases). Germline V gene sequence: CDR1 MNHEY, CDR2 SVGAGI. There are 18 residues in the CDR3. V shed 2 bases and J shed 0 bases, with 20 bases lying between them. The CDR3: CASSYRDLGDQTSYEQYF. CDR3 sequence (DNA): TGTGCCAGCAGTTACCGCGACCTGGGAGACCAAACCTCCTACGAGCAGTACTTC.

In its sample, this clonotype was seen many times. The genes are TRBV6-1 and TRBJ1-1, with 9 positions matching TRBD1. The length of the CDR3 is 14 residues. The V gene's germline CDR1 is MNHNS and CDR2 SASEGT. V was clipped by 4 bases and J by 6 bases; unmatched bases: 6. This chain's CDR3 is CASSAGTGYPEAFF. CDR3 sequence (DNA): TGTGCCAGCAGTGCCGGGACAGGGTACCCTGAAGCTTTCTTT.